This entry is about one T cell receptor beta chain. The sample belongs to a study of blood T cell repertoires in COVID-19. Study summary: In each case, the material was cDNA or gDNA derived from T cells, B-cell-depleted T cells, or PBMCs.

Per the authors' pipeline: Estimation of nucleated cell counts relied on the amplification of reference gene primers. TCRdb's table, derived via immunoSEQ multiplex PCR, lists solely in-frame clones and lacks some. V, J and clone size are those of that table, while D and trimming were read from the DNA. The sample records tens of thousands of clones, 70% to 90% being singletons. The CDR3 has 13 residues. CDR1 and CDR2 (germline): LNHDA, SQIVND (reference sequence). V was clipped by 1 base and J by 4 bases, with 8 bases between them. The clonotype comes from a man aged 70 or older with acute or convalescent COVID-19. This rearrangement joins TRBV19 to TRBJ2-7; D may be TRBD2 (6 bases). The material sequenced was peripheral blood. The CDR3 loop is CASSIAREYEQYF. The DNA of the CDR3 is TGTGCCAGTAGTATAGCACGGGAGTACGAGCAGTACTTC.